The 2 T cell receptor beta chains reported below all come from one sample, sequenced in a study of blood T cell repertoires in COVID-19. Produced via immunoSEQ multiplex PCR; TCRdb's table is partial and in-frame only. The sample includes around 170,000 clones, roughly 80% of them seen just once. Sequencing was performed on peripheral blood. Receptors originate from a middle-aged woman with acute or convalescent COVID-19.

The chain links TRBV9 to TRBJ1-3; 12 positions agree with TRBD1. CDR3 size: 15 residues. Germline loops: CDR1 SGDLS, CDR2 YYNGEE. V trimming: 3 bases; J trimming: 8 bases; junction bases outside the gene matches: 6. CDR3 in amino acids: CASSAGTGGFDTIYF. The CDR3 DNA sequence: TGTGCCAGCAGCGCCGGGACAGGGGGCTTTGACACCATATATTTT.

The CDR3 nucleotides read TGTGCCAGCAGTTTATCCGGGGGTTTGCGCCAGCCCCAGCATTTT. As protein: CASSLSGGLRQPQHF. The chain uses TRBV28 and TRBJ1-5; the D gene is possibly TRBD1 (5 bases). The CDR3 is made up of 15 amino acids. Germline values: CDR1 MDHEN, CDR2 SYDVKM. Trimming removed 1 base at V and 7 bases at J, with 14 bases between.